This TCR beta chain was identified during a study of OX40 agonist ivuxolimab in advanced cancers. Study summary: Patients received ivuxolimab, an agonistic anti-OX40 (CD134) antibody. Among those treated, three patients had partial responses, one with hepatocellular carcinoma and two with cutaneous melanoma. General study findings and limits: Normalized T-cell clonal expansion was also low in a subset of nonresponders.

TCRdb keeps only in-frame clones here, not all; method: immunoSEQ multiplex PCR. The sample carries around 45,000 clones, roughly three quarters recorded once. This CDR3 has 15 amino acids. Of note for this clone: Antigen: not known.

The sequencing used CD4+ or CD8+ T cells sorted from blood, collected in a trial of the OX40 agonist ivuxolimab. This chain joins TRBV21-1 and TRBJ1-5. TRBV21-1 is tagged as a pseudogene. The source is an adult with an advanced solid tumor such as melanoma, head and neck, liver or kidney cancer. The CDR3 bases are TGTGCCAGCAGTCGCGGGTCAGGGAGCAATCAGCCCCAGCATTTT. Protein sequence: CASSRGSGSNQPQHF.